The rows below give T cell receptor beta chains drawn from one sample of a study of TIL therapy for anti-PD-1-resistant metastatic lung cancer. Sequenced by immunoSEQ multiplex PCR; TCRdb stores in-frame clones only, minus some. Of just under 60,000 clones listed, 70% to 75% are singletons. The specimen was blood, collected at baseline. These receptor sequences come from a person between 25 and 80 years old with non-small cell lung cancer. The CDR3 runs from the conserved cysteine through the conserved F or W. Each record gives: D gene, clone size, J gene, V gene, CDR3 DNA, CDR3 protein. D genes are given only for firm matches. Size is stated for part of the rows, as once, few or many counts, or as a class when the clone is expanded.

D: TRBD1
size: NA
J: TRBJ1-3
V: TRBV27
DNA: TGTGCCAGCAGTCTAGGGACAGGCAAAGGAAACACCATATATTTT
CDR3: CASSLGTGKGNTIYF

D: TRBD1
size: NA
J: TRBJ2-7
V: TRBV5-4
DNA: TGTGCCAGCAGCTTGGATATGGGGACAGGGGTTTTTTACGAGCAGTACTTC
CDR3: CASSLDMGTGVFYEQYF

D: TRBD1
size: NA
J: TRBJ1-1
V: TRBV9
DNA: TGTGCCAGCAGCGCGGGACAGTTCAACACTGAAGCTTTCTTT
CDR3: CASSAGQFNTEAFF

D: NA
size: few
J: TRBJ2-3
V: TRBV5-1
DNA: TGCGCCAGCCGGGCAGGGGACGGAGATACGCAGTATTTT
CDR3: CASRAGDGDTQYF

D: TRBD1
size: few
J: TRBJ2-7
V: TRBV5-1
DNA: TGCGCCAGCAGCTTAGGGACAGGGGGGACCTACGAGCAGTACTTC
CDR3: CASSLGTGGTYEQYF

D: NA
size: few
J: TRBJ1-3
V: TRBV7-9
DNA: TGTGCCAGCAGTCCAGGGGTTGGAAACACCATATATTTT
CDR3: CASSPGVGNTIYF

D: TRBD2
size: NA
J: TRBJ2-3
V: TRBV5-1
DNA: TGCGCCAGCAGCCTGGGTGGCGGGGGGTATACAGATACGCAGTATTTT
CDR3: CASSLGGGGYTDTQYF

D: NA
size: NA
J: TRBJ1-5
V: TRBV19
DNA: TGTGCCAGTACTCCTAACTATAGCAATCAGCCCCAGCATTTT
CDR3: CASTPNYSNQPQHF

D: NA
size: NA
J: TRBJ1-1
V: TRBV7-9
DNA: TGTGCCAGCAGCTTACCGTGGGTTAACACTGAAGCTTTCTTT
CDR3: CASSLPWVNTEAFF

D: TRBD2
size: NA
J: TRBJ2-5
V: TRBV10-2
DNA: TGCGCCAGCGACTCTAGCGGGGGGGCCCCTGAGACCCAGTACTTC
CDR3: CASDSSGGAPETQYF

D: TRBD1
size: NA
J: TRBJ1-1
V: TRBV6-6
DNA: TGTGCCAGCAGTTGGACAGGGGAGAATGAAGCTTTCTTT
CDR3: CASSWTGENEAFF

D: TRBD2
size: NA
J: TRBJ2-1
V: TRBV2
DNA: TGTGCCAGCAGTCCCACTAGCGGGAGGGCCATTGAGCAGTTCTTC
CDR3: CASSPTSGRAIEQFF

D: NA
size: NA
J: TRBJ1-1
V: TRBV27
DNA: TGTGCCAGCAGTTTAAGGAGACTGAAGAACACTGAAGCTTTCTTT
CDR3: CASSLRRLKNTEAFF

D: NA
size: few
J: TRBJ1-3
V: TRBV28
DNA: TGTGCCAGCAGTCCTCCGGCGGGCTCTGGAAACACCATATATTTT
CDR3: CASSPPAGSGNTIYF

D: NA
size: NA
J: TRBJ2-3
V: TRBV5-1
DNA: TGCGCCAGCAGCCGACGAAGCACAGATACGCAGTATTTT
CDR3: CASSRRSTDTQYF